The T cell receptor beta chain described here comes from a study of T cell responses to AZD1222 COVID-19 vaccine. Notes on the study in general: Two doses of AZD1222 preceded a rise in Spike-specific TCR breadth and depth.

Repertoires were generated with immunoSEQ multiplex PCR, while TCRdb's copy carries only in-frame clones and drops some. The table shows roughly 33,000 clones, with 75% to 80% occurring only once. In the case of this clone: What it binds is unknown.

This CDR3 is built from 15 residues. CDR1 and CDR2 from the germline V gene are LNHDA and SQIVND (reference sequence). Trimming took 5 bases from V and 3 from J; bases not matched to a gene: 10. The sequencing here drew on peripheral blood, taken 28 days after the second AZD1222 dose. The chain employs TRBV19 and TRBJ2-7; 7 bases align to TRBD1. The receptor's source is an adult who received the AZD1222 COVID-19 vaccine. The CDR3 spells CASSDGQVASYEQYF. In nucleotides, the CDR3 is TGTGCCAGTAGTGACGGACAGGTAGCTAGCTACGAGCAGTACTTC. The full variable domain, completed using reference TRBV19 and TRBJ2-7, is DGGITQSPKYLFRKEGQNVTLSCEQNLNHDAMYWYRQDPGQGLRLIYYSQIVNDFQKGDIAEGYSVSREKKESFPLTVTSAQKNPTAFYLCASSDGQVASYEQYFGPGTRLTVT.